The present T cell receptor beta chain was sequenced within a study of CD8+ T cells in alopecia areata (dated by TCRdb to the late 2010s). Study-wide context: High-throughput TCRbeta sequencing was used to examine T cell clonal expansion in alopecia areata in both the C3H/HeJ mouse model and human patients. On the human side, TCRbeta sequencing was run on scalp tissue and on sorted CD4+ and CD8+ peripheral blood T cells from healthy controls and from alopecia areata patients with either patchy or totalis/universalis disease. Amplification of TCRbeta CDR3 regions was done by immunoSEQ multiplex PCR using 35 Vbeta forward primers and 13 Jbeta reverse primers. Clonality in the scalp was compared among normal scalp (n=4), patchy alopecia areata scalp (n=8), and alopecia totalis/universalis scalp (n=8). RNA was obtained with the PAXgene miRNA kit for fixed scalp, the miRNeasy kit for PBMCs, and the RNeasy kit for mouse skin. The investigation overall reported the following: Scalp TCR repertoire analysis is complicated because resident alphabeta T cells in normal human skin are also sequenced, whereas mouse skin is dominated by gammadelta T cells. Shared TCR sequences between patients were less evident than in mice, which may be partly attributable to HLA diversity in the patient population. Compared with normal scalp, lesional scalp had higher clonality and more expanded CD8+ clones, particularly in alopecia totalis/universalis, a pattern that suggests antigenic drive.

Library preparation was by the immunoSEQ multiplex PCR assay. For TCR sequencing, RNA was extracted from every sample and reverse transcribed into cDNA to serve as template. SuperScript III was used for first-strand cDNA synthesis, primed with a 2:1 mix of oligo-dT and random hexamers. A synthetic immune receptor repertoire was used to gauge amplification bias, and whatever bias remained was removed computationally. The authors' pipeline ran thus. After raw reads were preprocessed to remove errors, the CDR3 was defined following IMGT conventions as running from the conserved cysteine to phenylalanine. Clonality was computed as 1 minus the Shannon entropy, with the entropy normalized by log2 of the number of productive unique TCRs. Whether each scalp clone was CD4 or CD8 was inferred by checking scalp TCRbeta sequences against the CD4 and CD8 repertoires from sorted blood. Sourced from immuneACCESS, this table was stored by TCRdb with only in-frame sequences that have V and J called. A share of the clones is absent; for the studies checked, an unresolved V gene accounts for under half, and the remainder has no known explanation. That table supplies the V and J calls and clone size; D and trimming were determined from the DNA. The table for this sample lists fewer than 40,000 clones; 45% to 70% of them were counted only once. Under 2% of the sample goes to the ten largest clones.

For CDR1 and CDR2, the germline V gene (reference sequence) lists MNHEY and SMNVEV. Spanning cysteine to phenylalanine, the CDR3 consists of 16 amino acids. Only the CDR3 DNA stays, 48 bases, in frame from base 1. Trimming takes 4 bases off V and 8 bases off J; junction bases not matched to a gene: 15. As concerns this clone: Its target antigen remains unknown. Base qualities are not at hand, and no much larger clone is one base apart.

In a handful of patients from the biomarker study, an additional sort separated CD25+CD127- cells out of the CD4+ cells. Lesional scalp punch biopsies and peripheral blood were obtained from alopecia areata patients. PBMCs were isolated by density centrifugation and stained for CD3, CD4 and CD8, and CD4+ and CD8+ T cells were sorted on a FACSAria. The untreated alopecia areata patients were recruited through a multicenter biomarker study. The chain joins TRBV27 to TRBJ1-2; 8 of the junction bases match TRBD1. The sequencing sample was made of CD4+ Tregs sorted from blood. The source of this sequence is a human donor with alopecia areata. CDR3 region: CASSSKTGAVLGGYTF. The bases read TGTGCCAGCAGTTCTAAGACAGGGGCAGTTTTAGGAGGCTACACCTTC.